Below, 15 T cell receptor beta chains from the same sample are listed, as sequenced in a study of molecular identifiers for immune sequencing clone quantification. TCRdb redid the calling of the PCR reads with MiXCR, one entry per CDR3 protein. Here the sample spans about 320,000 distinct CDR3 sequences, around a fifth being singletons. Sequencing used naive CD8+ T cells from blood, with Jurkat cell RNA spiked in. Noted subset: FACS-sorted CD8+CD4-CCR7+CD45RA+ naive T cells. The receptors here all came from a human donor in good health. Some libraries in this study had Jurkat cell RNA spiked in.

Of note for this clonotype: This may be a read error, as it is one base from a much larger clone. CDR3 loop: CATLQTSPAQYF. CDR3 DNA sequence: TGTGCCACCTTACAAACTAGTCCGGCGCAGTATTTT. The V and J genes are TRBV27 and TRBJ2-3, with D possibly TRBD2 on 5 matching bases. Germline assignment: CDR1 MNHEY and CDR2 SMNVEV (reference sequence). V was cut by 10 bases and J by 10 bases, with 18 bases left in between. The CDR3 is 12 residues long.

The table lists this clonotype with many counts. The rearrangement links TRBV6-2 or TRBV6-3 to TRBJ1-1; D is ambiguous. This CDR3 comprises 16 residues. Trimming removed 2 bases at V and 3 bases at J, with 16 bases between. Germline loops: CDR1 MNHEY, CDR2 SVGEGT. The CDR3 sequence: CASSYPEDPVYTEAFF. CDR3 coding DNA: TGTGCCAGCAGTTACCCAGAGGACCCAGTTTACACTGAAGCTTTCTTT.

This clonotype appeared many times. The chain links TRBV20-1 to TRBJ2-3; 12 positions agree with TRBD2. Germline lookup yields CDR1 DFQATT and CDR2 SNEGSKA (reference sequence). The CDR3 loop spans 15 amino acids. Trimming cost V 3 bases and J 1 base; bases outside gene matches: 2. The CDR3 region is CSARRLAGGTDTQYF. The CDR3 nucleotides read TGCAGTGCTAGGAGACTAGCGGGGGGCACAGATACGCAGTATTTT.

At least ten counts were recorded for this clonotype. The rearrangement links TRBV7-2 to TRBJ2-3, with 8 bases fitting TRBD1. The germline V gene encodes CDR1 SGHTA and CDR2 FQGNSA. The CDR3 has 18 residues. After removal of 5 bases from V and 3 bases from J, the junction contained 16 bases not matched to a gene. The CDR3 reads CASSTPRQGKERTDTQYF. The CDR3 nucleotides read TGTGCCAGCAGCACCCCGCGACAGGGGAAGGAGAGGACAGATACGCAGTATTTT.

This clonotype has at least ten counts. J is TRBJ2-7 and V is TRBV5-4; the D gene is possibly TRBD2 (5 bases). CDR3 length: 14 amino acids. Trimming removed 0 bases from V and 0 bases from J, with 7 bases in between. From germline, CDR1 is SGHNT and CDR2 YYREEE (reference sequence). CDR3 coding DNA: TGTGCCAGCAGCTTGGGGCTAGCCTCCTACGAGCAGTACTTC. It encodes CASSLGLASYEQYF.

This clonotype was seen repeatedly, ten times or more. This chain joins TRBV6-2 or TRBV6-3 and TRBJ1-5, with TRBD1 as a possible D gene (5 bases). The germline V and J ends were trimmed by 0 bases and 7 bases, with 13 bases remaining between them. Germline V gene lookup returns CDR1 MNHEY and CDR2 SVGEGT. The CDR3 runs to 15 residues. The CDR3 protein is CASSYSIAGSQPQHF. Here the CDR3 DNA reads TGTGCCAGCAGTTACTCGATTGCAGGGAGCCAGCCCCAGCATTTT.

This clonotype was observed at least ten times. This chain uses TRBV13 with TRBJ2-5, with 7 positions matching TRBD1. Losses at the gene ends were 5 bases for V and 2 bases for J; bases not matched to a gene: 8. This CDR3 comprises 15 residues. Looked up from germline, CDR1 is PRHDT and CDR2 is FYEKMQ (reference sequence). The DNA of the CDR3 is TGTGCCAGCAGCACCTCGACAGGGCCTCAAGAGACCCAGTACTTC. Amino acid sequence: CASSTSTGPQETQYF.

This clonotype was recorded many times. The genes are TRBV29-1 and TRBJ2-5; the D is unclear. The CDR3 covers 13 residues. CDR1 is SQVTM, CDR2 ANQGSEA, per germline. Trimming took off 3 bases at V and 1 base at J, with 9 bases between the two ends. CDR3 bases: TGCAGCGTTGACGGCCACATCCAAGAGACCCAGTACTTC. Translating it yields CSVDGHIQETQYF.

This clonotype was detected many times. The CDR3 DNA sequence: TGTGCCAGCAGCTCGGCGGGACAGCCAACTAATCACTCTGGAAACACCATATATTTT. Amino acid sequence: CASSSAGQPTNHSGNTIYF. The chain has TRBV7-6 and TRBJ1-3; 7 nucleotides line up with TRBD1. The CDR3 is 19 amino acids. Trimming took 4 bases from V and 0 from J; bases not matched to a gene: 15. Germline V gene lookup returns CDR1 SGHVS and CDR2 FNYEAQ. Full variable domain (rest looked up from reference TRBV7-6 and TRBJ1-3): GAGVSQSPRYKVTKRGQDVALRCDPISGHVSLYWYRQALGQGPEFLTYFNYEAQQDKSGLPNDRFSAERPEGSISTLTIQRTEQRDSAMYRCASSSAGQPTNHSGNTIYFGEGSWLTVV.

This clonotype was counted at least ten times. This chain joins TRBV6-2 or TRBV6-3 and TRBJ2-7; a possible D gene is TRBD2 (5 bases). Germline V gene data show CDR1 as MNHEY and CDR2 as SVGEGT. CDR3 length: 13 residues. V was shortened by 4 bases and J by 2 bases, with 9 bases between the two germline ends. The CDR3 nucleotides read TGTGCCAGCAGTTCCAGCGGTACCTACGAGCAGTACTTC. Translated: CASSSSGTYEQYF.

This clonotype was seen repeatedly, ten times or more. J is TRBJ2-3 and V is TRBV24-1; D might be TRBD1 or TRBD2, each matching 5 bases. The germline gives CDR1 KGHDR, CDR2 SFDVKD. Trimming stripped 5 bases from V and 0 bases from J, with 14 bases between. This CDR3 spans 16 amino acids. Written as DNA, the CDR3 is TGTGCCACCAGTGGCCACGACCGGGACAGCACAGATACGCAGTATTTT. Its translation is CATSGHDRDSTDTQYF.

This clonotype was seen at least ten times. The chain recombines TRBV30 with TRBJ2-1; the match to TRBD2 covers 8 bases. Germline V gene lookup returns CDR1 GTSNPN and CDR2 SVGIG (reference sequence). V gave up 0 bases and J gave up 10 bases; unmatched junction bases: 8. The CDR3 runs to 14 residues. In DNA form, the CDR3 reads TGTGCCTGGAGTGTTGAGGCGGGAGGCCCGGAGCAGTTCTTC. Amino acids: CAWSVEAGGPEQFF.

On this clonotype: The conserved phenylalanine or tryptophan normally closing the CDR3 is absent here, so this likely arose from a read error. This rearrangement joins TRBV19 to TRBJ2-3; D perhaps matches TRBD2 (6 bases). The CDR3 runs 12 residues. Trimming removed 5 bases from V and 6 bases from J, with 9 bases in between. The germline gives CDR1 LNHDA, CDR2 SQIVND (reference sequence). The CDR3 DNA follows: TGTGCCAGTAGTGGAGGGGTGGATACGCAGTATCTT. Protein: CASSGGVDTQYL.

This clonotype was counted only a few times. CDR3 nucleotide sequence: TGTGCCAGCAGTGAGGTCAGGGCGGGGGTCGAGCAGTACTTC. Its protein product is CASSEVRAGVEQYF. This chain links TRBV6-1 with TRBJ2-7, with 7 bases lining up with TRBD2. Trimming cost V 3 bases and J 6 bases; bases outside gene matches: 8. CDR1 and CDR2 (germline): MNHNS, SASEGT. The CDR3 has 14 amino acids.

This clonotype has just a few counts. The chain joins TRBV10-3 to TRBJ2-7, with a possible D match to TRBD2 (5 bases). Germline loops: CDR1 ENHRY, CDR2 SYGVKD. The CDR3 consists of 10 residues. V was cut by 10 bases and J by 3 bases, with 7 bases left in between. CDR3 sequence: CATRDYEQYF. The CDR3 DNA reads TGTGCCACTCGGGACTACGAGCAGTACTTC.